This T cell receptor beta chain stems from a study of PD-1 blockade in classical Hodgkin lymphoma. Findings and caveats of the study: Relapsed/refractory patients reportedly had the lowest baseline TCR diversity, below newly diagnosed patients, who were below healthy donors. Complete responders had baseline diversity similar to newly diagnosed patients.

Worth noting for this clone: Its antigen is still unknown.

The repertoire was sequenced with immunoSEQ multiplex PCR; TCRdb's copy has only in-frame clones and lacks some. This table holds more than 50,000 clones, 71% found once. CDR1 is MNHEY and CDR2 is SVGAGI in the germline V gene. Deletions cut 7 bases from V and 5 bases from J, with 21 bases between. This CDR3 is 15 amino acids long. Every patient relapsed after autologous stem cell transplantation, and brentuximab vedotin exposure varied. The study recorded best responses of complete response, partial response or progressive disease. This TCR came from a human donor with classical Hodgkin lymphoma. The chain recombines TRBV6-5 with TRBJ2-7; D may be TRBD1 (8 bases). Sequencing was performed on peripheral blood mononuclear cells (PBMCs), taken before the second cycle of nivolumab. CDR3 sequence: CASTENRGGYDEQYF. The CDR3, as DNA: TGTGCCAGCACCGAGAACAGGGGGGGATACGACGAGCAGTACTTC.